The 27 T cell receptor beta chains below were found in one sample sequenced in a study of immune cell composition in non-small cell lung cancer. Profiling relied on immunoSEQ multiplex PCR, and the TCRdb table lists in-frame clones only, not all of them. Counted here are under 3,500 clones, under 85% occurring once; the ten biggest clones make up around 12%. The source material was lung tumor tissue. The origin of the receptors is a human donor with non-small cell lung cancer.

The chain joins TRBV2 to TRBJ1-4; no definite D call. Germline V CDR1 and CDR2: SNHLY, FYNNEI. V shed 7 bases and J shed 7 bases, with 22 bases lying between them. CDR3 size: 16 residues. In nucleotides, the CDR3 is TGTGCCAGCATTCGCACCGCTCTGATCGGAGGTGAAAAACTGTTTTTT. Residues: CASIRTALIGGEKLFF.

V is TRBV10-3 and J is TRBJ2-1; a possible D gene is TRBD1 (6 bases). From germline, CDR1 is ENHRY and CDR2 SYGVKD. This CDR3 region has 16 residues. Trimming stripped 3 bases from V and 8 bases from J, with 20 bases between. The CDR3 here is CAISDLSTGRGDEQFF. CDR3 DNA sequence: TGTGCCATCAGTGATCTTTCTACAGGGAGAGGCGATGAGCAGTTCTTC.

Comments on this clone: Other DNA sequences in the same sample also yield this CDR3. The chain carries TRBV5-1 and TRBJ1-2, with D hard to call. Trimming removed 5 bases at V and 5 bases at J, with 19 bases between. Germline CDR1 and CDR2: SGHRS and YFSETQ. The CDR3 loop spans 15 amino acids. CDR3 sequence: CASRLLLGSLYGYTF. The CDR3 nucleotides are TGCGCCAGCAGGTTGTTACTCGGGAGCCTTTATGGCTACACCTTC.

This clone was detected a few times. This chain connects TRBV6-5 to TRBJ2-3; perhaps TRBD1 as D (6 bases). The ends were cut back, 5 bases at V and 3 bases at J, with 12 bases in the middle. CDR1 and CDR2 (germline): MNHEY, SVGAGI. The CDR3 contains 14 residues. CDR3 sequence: CASSDGQSTDTQYF. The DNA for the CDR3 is TGTGCCAGCAGTGACGGACAGAGTACAGATACGCAGTATTTT.

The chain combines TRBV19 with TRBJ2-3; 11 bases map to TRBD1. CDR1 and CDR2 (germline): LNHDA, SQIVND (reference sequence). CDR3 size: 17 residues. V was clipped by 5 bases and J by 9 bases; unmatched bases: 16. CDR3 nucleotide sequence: TGTGCCAGTAGTTTGTCCGGGACAGGGGGAACACAGATAACGCAGTATTTT. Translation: CASSLSGTGGTQITQYF.

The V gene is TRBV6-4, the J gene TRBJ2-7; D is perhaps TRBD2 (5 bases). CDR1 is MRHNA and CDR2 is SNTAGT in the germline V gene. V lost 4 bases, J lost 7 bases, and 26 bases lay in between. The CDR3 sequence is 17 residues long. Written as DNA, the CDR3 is TGTGCCAGCAGTGTCCCCTTCGCGGACTCCCCTTCGTGTGAGCAGTACTTC. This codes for CASSVPFADSPSCEQYF.

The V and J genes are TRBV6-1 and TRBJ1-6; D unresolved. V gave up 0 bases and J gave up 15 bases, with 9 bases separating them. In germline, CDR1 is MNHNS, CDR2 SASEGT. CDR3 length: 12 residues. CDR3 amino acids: CASSEARALLHF. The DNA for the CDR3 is TGTGCCAGCAGTGAAGCGCGGGCCCTCCTCCACTTT.

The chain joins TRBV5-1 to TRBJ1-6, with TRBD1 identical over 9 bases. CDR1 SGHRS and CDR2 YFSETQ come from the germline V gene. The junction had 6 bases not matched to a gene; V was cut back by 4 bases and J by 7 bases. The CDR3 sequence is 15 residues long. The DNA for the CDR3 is TGCGCCAGCAGCCCCGGACAGGGGATCAATTCACCCCTCCACTTT. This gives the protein CASSPGQGINSPLHF.

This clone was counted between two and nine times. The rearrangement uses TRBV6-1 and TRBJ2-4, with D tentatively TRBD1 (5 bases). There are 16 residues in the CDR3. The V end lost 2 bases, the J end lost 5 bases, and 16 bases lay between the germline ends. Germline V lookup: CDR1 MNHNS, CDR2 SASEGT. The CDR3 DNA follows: TGTGCCAGCAGTGAATCTTCAGGGAATGTCCAAAACATTCAGTACTTC. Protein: CASSESSGNVQNIQYF.

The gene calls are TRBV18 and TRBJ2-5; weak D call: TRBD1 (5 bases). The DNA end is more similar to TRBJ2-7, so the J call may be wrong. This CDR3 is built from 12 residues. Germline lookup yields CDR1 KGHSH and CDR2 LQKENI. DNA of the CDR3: TGTGCCAGCTCCGACCAGGGCTACGAGCAGTACTTC. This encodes CASSDQGYEQYF.

CDR3 in DNA: TGTGCCAGCAGCGTAGGCAGGGGAGACAATGAGCAGTTCTTC. It encodes CASSVGRGDNEQFF. This rearrangement joins TRBV9 to TRBJ2-1, with a weak D call TRBD1 (6 bases). The germline gives CDR1 SGDLS, CDR2 YYNGEE. The CDR3 has 14 amino acids. V was trimmed by 0 bases and J by 5 bases, leaving 9 bases between them.

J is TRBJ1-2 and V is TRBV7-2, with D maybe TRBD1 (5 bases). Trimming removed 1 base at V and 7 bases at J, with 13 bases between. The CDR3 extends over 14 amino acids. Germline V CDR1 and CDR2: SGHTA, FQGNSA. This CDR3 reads CASSLEPGKTGYTF. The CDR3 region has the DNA TGTGCCAGCAGCTTAGAACCAGGGAAAACTGGCTACACCTTC.

CDR3 region: CASSSRFEQYF. In DNA, the CDR3 is TGTGCCAGCAGCTCCAGATTCGAGCAGTACTTC. V and J are TRBV5-4 and TRBJ2-7; D unresolved. Germline V gene data show CDR1 as SGHNT and CDR2 as YYREEE (reference sequence). Trimming took off 3 bases at V and 6 bases at J, with 7 bases between the two ends. The CDR3 covers 11 residues.

CDR3 in amino acids: CASSFELNEQFF. CDR3 nucleotide sequence: TGTGCCAGCAGCTTTGAACTCAATGAGCAGTTCTTC. The genes are TRBV11-3 and TRBJ2-1; D uncertain. The length of the CDR3 is 12 residues. The V end was cut by 3 bases, the J end by 6 bases, with 6 bases between. The germline CDR1 and CDR2 sequences are SGHNT and YENEEA.

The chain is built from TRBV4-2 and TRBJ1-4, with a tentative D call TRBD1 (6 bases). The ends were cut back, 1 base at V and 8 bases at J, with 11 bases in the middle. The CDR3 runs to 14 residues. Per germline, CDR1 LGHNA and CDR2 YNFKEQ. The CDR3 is CASSQGQGNEKLFF. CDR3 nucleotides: TGTGCCAGCAGCCAAGGGCAGGGGAACGAAAAACTGTTTTTT.

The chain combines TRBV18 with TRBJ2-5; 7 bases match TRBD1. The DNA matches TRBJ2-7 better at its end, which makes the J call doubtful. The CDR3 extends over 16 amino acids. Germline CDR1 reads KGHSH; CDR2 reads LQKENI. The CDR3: CASSPPTGLGSYEQYF. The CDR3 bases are TGTGCCAGCTCACCACCGACAGGGCTGGGCTCCTACGAGCAGTACTTC.

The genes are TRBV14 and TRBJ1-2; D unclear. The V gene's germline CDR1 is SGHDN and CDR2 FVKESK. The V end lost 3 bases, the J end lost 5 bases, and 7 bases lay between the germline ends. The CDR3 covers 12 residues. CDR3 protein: CASSQQVYGYTF. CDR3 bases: TGTGCCAGCAGCCAGCAGGTATATGGCTACACCTTC.

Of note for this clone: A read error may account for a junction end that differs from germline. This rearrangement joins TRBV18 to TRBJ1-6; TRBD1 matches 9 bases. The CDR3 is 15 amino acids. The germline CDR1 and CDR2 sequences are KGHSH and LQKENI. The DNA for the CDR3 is TGTGCCAGCTCGCCACGACAGGGGGTCCATTCACCCCTCCACTTT. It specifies CASSPRQGVHSPLHF. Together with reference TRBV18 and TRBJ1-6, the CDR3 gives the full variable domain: NAGVMQNPRHLVRRRGQEARLRCSPMKGHSHVYWYRQLPEEGLKFMVYLQKENIIDESGMPKERFSAEFPKEGPSILRIQQVVRGDSAAYFCASSPRQGVHSPLHFGNGTRLTVT.

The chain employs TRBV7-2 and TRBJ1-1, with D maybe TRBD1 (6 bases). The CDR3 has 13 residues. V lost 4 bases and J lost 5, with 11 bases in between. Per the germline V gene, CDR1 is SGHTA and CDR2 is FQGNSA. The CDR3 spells CASSSQGNTEAFF. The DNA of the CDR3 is TGTGCCAGCAGCTCCCAGGGGAATACTGAAGCTTTCTTT.

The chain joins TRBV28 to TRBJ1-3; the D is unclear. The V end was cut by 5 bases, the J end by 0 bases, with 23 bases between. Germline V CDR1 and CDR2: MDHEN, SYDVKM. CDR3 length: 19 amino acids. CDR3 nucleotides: TGTGCCAGCAGTGCTCCCCCTGGTACAACGGGAAGCTCTGGAAACACCATATATTTT. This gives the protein CASSAPPGTTGSSGNTIYF.

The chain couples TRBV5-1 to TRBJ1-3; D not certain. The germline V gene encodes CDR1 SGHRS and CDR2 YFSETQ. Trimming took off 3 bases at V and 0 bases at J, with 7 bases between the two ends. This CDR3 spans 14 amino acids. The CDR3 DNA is TGCGCCAGCAGCTCAGGTTTCTCTGGAAACACCATATATTTT. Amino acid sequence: CASSSGFSGNTIYF.

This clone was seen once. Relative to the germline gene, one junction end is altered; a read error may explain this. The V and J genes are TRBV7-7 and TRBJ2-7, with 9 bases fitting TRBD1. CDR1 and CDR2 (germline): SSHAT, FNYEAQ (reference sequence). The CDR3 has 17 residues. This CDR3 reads CASSPKGLTGGICEQYF. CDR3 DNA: TGTGCTAGCAGCCCAAAGGGACTGACAGGGGGTATCTGCGAGCAGTACTTC.

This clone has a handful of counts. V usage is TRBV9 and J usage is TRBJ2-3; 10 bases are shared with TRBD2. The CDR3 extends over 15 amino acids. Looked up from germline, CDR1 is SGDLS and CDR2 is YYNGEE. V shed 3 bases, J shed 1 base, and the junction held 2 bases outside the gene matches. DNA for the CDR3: TGTGCCAGCAGCGGAACTAGCGGGGGCACAGATACGCAGTATTTT. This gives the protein CASSGTSGGTDTQYF.

CDR3 DNA sequence: TGTGCCAGCAGCTTGGGGACTACCCAAGAGACCCAGTACTTC. Translated: CASSLGTTQETQYF. V usage is TRBV11-2 and J usage is TRBJ2-5; 7 positions agree with TRBD2. The length of the CDR3 is 14 residues. The V gene's germline CDR1 is SGHAT and CDR2 FQNNGV. V shed 3 bases, J shed 1 base, and the junction held 2 bases outside the gene matches. Full variable domain (remainder filled in from reference TRBV11-2 and TRBJ2-5): EAGVAQSPRYKIIEKRQSVAFWCNPISGHATLYWYQQILGQGPKLLIQFQNNGVVDDSQLPKDRFSAERLKGVDSTLKIQPAKLEDSAVYLCASSLGTTQETQYFGPGTRLLVL.

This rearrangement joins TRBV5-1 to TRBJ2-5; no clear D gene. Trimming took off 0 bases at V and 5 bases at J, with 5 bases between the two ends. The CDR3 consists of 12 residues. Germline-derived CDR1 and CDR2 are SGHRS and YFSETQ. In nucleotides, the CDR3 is TGCGCCAGCAGCTTGGACGGGGAGACCCAGTACTTC. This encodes CASSLDGETQYF.

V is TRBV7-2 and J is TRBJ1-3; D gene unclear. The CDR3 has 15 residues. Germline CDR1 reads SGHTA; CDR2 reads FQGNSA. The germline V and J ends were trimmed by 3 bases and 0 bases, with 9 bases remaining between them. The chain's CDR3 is CASSFDTTSGNTIYF. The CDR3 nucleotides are TGTGCCAGCAGCTTTGACACAACCTCTGGAAACACCATATATTTT. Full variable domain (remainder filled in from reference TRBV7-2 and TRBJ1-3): GAGVSQSPSNKVTEKGKDVELRCDPISGHTALYWYRQSLGQGLEFLIYFQGNSAPDKSGLPSDRFSAERTGGSVSTLTIQRTQQEDSAVYLCASSFDTTSGNTIYFGEGSWLTVV.

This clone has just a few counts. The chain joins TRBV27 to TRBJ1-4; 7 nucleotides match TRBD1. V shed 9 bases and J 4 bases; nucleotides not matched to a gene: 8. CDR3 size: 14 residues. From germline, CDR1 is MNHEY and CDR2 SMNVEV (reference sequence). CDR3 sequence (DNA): TGTGCCAGTTTCAACAGGGGAGATAATGAAAAACTGTTTTTT. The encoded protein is CASFNRGDNEKLFF. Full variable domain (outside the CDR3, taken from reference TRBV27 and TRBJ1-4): EAQVTQNPRYLITVTGKKLTVTCSQNMNHEYMSWYRQDPGLGLRQIYYSMNVEVTDKGDVPEGYKVSRKEKRNFPLILESPSPNQTSLYFCASFNRGDNEKLFFGSGTQLSVL.